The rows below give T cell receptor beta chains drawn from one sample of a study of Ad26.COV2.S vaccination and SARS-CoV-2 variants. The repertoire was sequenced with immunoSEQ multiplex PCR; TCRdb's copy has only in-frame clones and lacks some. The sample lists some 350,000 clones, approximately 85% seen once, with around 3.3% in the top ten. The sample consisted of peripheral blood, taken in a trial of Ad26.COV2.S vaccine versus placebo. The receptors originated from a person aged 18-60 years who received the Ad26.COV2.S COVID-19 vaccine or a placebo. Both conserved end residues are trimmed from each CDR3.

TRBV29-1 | SVASGYYEQY
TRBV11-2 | ASSLTPDRGSEQY
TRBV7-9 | ASSISIQHTDTQY
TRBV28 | ASSLGRFSYEQY
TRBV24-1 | ATSVIDNTGELF
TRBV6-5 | ASRTGTISYEQY
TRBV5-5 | ASRQRGTEAF
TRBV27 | ASSGYRDGSTDTQY
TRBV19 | ASSIDQPGYTYEQY
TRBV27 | ASSLARTASYEQY
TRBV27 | ASGQTPQH
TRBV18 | ASSPIEVTPGYT
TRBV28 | ASRMLGAQETQY
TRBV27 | ASGNSNYGYT
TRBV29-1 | SVSTSANTGELF
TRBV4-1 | ASSPLPSGSYNEQF
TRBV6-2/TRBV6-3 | ASTPRTGFSYEQY
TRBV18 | ASSPDNSGNTIY
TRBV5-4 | ASSFRLAGGSSVDTQY
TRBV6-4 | ASSDSTGKNSNQPQH
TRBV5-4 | ASMLAGGAGELF
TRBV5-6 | ASSTDRDGSYT
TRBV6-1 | ASSEQGQGIADTQY
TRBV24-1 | ATPWNIQY
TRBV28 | ASSLGRATAQPQH
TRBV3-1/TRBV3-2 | ASSQAAGPGQY
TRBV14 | ASSQERPRTYSNQPQH
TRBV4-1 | ASSQDGGFSNQPQH
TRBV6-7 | ASRRTGGHSNQPQH
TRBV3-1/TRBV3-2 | ASRLAGGLTDTQY
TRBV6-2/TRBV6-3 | ASSTVAGGPRETQY
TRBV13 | ASSFGPLDHGYT
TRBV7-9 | ASSQSTEQY
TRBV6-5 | ASRMRAVSYNEQF
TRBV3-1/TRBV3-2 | ASSQGFWGLSSGNTIY
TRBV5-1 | ASSLSSDAYRYGYT
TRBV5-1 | ASSSGGIGETQY
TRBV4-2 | ASSQERAGTEAF